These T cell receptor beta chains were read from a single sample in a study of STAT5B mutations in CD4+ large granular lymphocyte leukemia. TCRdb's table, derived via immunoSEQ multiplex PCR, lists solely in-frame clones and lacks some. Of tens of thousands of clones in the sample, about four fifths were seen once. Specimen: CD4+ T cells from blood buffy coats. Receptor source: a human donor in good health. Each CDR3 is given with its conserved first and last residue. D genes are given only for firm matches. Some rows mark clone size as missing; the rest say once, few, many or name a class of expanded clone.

CASSLSSGAGEQYF | TGTGCCAGCAGCTTATCATCCGGGGCTGGGGAGCAGTACTTC | - | TRBJ2-7 | TRBV7-2 | few
CASSAHRAGTDTKKNTEAFF | TGTGCCAGCAGCGCCCACCGTGCCGGGACAGATACCAAAAAGAACACTGAAGCTTTCTTT | TRBD1 | TRBJ1-1 | TRBV2 | -
CASAGPGQVYEQYF | TGTGCCAGCGCTGGACCGGGACAGGTCTACGAGCAGTACTTC | TRBD1 | TRBJ2-7 | TRBV28 | -
CASSVRSGVNNEQFF | TGTGCCAGCAGCGTCCGTAGCGGCGTGAACAATGAGCAGTTCTTC | - | TRBJ2-1 | TRBV9 | -
CASSPGTGALGGYTF | TGCGCCAGCAGCCCGGGGACAGGGGCCTTAGGGGGCTACACCTTC | TRBD1 | TRBJ1-2 | TRBV5-1 | -
CASSSQGQAGNTRYF | TGTGCCAGCAGCTCCCAGGGGCAGGCAGGAAACACCAGATATTTT | - | TRBJ1-3 | TRBV7-3 | -
CAWHRDRGLLATNEKLFF | TGTGCCTGGCACCGGGACAGGGGCCTACTTGCAACTAATGAAAAACTGTTTTTT | TRBD1 | TRBJ1-4 | TRBV30 | -
CASSVGDVLSPLHF | TGTGCCAGCAGCGTAGGGGACGTTCTTTCACCCCTCCACTTT | - | TRBJ1-6 | TRBV9 | -
CASSQEGITGQPQHF | TGTGCCAGCAGCCAAGAAGGGATAACTGGCCAGCCCCAGCATTTT | - | TRBJ1-5 | TRBV4-2 | few
CASSFRENTEAFF | TGTGCCAGCAGCTTCAGGGAGAACACTGAAGCTTTCTTT | - | TRBJ1-1 | TRBV5-4 | -
CASSQEPVTDTQYF | TGCGCCAGCAGCCAAGAACCGGTTACAGATACGCAGTATTTT | - | TRBJ2-3 | TRBV4-3 | -
CASSPSGSAGSAYEQYF | TGTGCCAGCTCACCGAGCGGTTCGGCCGGGTCGGCCTACGAGCAGTACTTC | - | TRBJ2-7 | TRBV18 | -
CASTPQGGYQPQHF | TGTGCCAGCACCCCTCAGGGGGGTTATCAGCCCCAGCATTTT | TRBD1 | TRBJ1-5 | TRBV6-1 | -
CASSYSNPLVYEQYF | TGTGCCAGCAGTTACTCGAATCCCTTAGTCTACGAGCAGTACTTC | - | TRBJ2-7 | TRBV6-6 | -
CASSWGTEAFF | TGTGCCAGCAGCTGGGGGACGGAAGCTTTCTTT | - | TRBJ1-1 | TRBV5-6 | -
CASNQGAEQPQHF | TGTGCCAGCAACCAGGGGGCTGAACAGCCCCAGCATTTT | TRBD1 | TRBJ1-5 | TRBV2 | -
CASSPPNGRVETNGELFF | TGTGCCAGCTCACCACCGAACGGGCGGGTAGAGACAAACGGGGAGCTGTTTTTT | - | TRBJ2-2 | TRBV18 | -
CASSLTSGLLEETQYF | TGTGCCAGCAGCTTGACTTCGGGACTTCTAGAGGAGACCCAGTACTTC | - | TRBJ2-5 | TRBV7-9 | -
CASSVFGSSNQPQHF | TGTGCCAGCAGTGTGTTCGGGAGTAGCAATCAGCCCCAGCATTTT | - | TRBJ1-5 | TRBV2 | -
CATYSTASGGDGYTF | TGTGCCACGTACTCGACGGCGTCGGGAGGGGATGGCTACACCTTC | - | TRBJ1-2 | TRBV10-3 | once
CASSEGSYGYTF | TGTGCCAGCAGTGAGGGGAGCTATGGCTACACCTTC | - | TRBJ1-2 | TRBV25-1 | few
CASSIRQGWDEQYF | TGTGCCAGCAGCATACGACAGGGATGGGACGAGCAGTACTTC | TRBD1 | TRBJ2-7 | TRBV7-2 | -
CASSVSQNQPQHF | TGTGCCAGCAGTGTTAGTCAGAATCAGCCCCAGCATTTT | - | TRBJ1-5 | TRBV6-1 | -
CASSRNEVREQYF | TGTGCCAGCAGTCGGAACGAAGTTCGCGAGCAGTACTTC | - | TRBJ2-7 | TRBV2 | -
CASSEAGRLLSQYF | TGTGCCAGCAGTGAGGCGGGGAGGCTCTTGTCCCAGTACTTC | - | TRBJ2-5 | TRBV2 | -
CASSLEGTGAGEQYF | TGTGCCAGCAGCTTGGAGGGGACAGGAGCGGGAGAGCAGTACTTC | - | TRBJ2-7 | TRBV5-5 | -
CASGLAGPYEQYF | TGTGCCAGCGGGCTAGCGGGACCTTACGAGCAGTACTTC | TRBD2 | TRBJ2-7 | TRBV6-1 | -
CASSNKQGYGYTF | TGTGCCAGCAGCAATAAACAGGGCTATGGCTACACCTTC | - | TRBJ1-2 | TRBV5-6 | -
CASSRVPPNYEQYF | TGTGCCAGCAGTAGGGTTCCCCCCAATTACGAGCAGTACTTC | - | TRBJ2-7 | TRBV27 | -
CASSLRGLETQYF | TGTGCCAGCAGCTTGCGGGGGTTGGAGACCCAGTACTTC | TRBD2 | TRBJ2-5 | TRBV7-6 | -
CASSLPGTVNTEAFF | TGTGCCAGCAGCTTACCCGGGACAGTGAACACTGAAGCTTTCTTT | TRBD1 | TRBJ1-1 | TRBV5-4 | -
CASTTDGSNQPQHF | TGTGCCAGTACCACGGACGGTAGCAATCAGCCCCAGCATTTT | - | TRBJ1-5 | TRBV19 | few
CASSEIGGQYF | TGTGCCAGCAGTGAAATAGGAGGACAGTACTTC | - | TRBJ2-7 | TRBV6-5 | -
CASSRTREIATNYGYTF | TGTGCCAGTAGTAGGACCCGTGAAATAGCTACTAACTATGGCTACACCTTC | - | TRBJ1-2 | TRBV19 | -
CASSLGLAGNTDTQYF | TGTGCCAGCAGCTTGGGACTAGCGGGGAACACAGATACGCAGTATTTT | TRBD2 | TRBJ2-3 | TRBV11-3 | -
CASSSTGGGYTF | TGTGCCAGCAGTAGCACGGGGGGAGGCTACACCTTC | - | TRBJ1-2 | TRBV6-6 | -
CASSNLGQGGVEQYF | TGTGCCAGTAGTAACTTAGGACAGGGGGGAGTCGAGCAGTACTTC | TRBD1 | TRBJ2-7 | TRBV19 | -
CASSLGGGTADTQYF | TGCGCCAGCAGCTTGGGCGGCGGGACGGCAGATACGCAGTATTTT | - | TRBJ2-3 | TRBV5-1 | -
CASSLRPGTNEKLFF | TGTGCCAGCAGTTTAAGGCCAGGGACTAATGAAAAACTGTTTTTT | - | TRBJ1-4 | TRBV28 | -
CASSLRVTF | TGTGCCAGCAGCTTGCGGGTCACCTTC | - | TRBJ2-7 | TRBV5-4 | -
CASSPNQGAGNTEAFF | TGCGCCAGCTCCCCGAATCAGGGGGCAGGGAACACTGAAGCTTTCTTT | TRBD1 | TRBJ1-1 | TRBV5-1 | -
CATSRAGGQSYEQYF | TGTGCCACCAGCAGAGCAGGGGGACAGTCCTACGAGCAGTACTTC | TRBD1 | TRBJ2-7 | TRBV15 | -
CASSPPGQGAFNYGYTF | TGTGCCAGCTCACCACCGGGACAGGGGGCGTTTAACTATGGCTACACCTTC | TRBD1 | TRBJ1-2 | TRBV18 | -
CASGDRASNQPQHF | TGTGCCAGTGGGGACAGGGCAAGCAATCAGCCCCAGCATTTT | TRBD1 | TRBJ1-5 | TRBV19 | few
CASSARQGATGELFF | TGTGCCAGCAGCGCCCGACAGGGGGCCACCGGGGAGCTGTTTTTT | TRBD1 | TRBJ2-2 | TRBV7-7 | -
CASSRTGGDIGDTIYF | TGTGCCAGCAGCAGGACTGGGGGGGACATAGGGGACACCATATATTTT | - | TRBJ1-3 | TRBV7-8 | -
CASSLGGGVTEAFF | TGTGCCAGCAGCTTAGGGGGTGGGGTCACTGAAGCTTTCTTT | - | TRBJ1-1 | TRBV7-9 | once
CASRLQGSVDEQYF | TGTGCCAGCAGACTTCAGGGATCCGTGGATGAGCAGTACTTC | - | TRBJ2-7 | TRBV25-1 | -
CASSLGGRAIYEQYF | TGTGCCAGCAGTTTAGGGGGACGGGCGATCTACGAGCAGTACTTC | - | TRBJ2-7 | TRBV28 | -
CASSPGTGTYNEQFF | TGTGCCAGCAGCCCGGGGACAGGGACCTACAATGAGCAGTTCTTC | TRBD1 | TRBJ2-1 | TRBV11-3 | few
CASSYMRFPHEQYF | TGTGCCAGCAGTTATATGCGGTTCCCCCACGAGCAGTACTTC | - | TRBJ2-7 | TRBV6-5 | -
CASSSDRAPYNEQFF | TGTGCCAGCAGCTCGGACAGGGCTCCCTACAATGAGCAGTTCTTC | TRBD1 | TRBJ2-1 | TRBV7-9 | -